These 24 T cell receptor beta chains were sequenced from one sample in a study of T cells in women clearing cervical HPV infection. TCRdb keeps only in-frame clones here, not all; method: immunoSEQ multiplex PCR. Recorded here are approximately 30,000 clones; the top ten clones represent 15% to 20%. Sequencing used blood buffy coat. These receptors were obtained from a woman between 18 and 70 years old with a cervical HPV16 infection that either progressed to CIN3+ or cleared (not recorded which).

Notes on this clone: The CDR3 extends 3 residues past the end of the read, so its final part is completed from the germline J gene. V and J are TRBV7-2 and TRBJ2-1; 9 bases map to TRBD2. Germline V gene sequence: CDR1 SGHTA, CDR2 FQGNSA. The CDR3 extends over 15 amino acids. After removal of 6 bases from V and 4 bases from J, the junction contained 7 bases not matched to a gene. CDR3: CASSLSSGTYNEQFF. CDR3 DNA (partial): TGTGCCAGCAGTTTATCTAGCGGGACTTACAATGAG.

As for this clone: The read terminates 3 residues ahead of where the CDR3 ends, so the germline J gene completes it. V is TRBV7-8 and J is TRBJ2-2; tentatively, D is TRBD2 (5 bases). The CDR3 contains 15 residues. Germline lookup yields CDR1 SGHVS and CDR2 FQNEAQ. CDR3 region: CASSLGAGGGSPLFF. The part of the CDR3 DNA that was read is TGTGCCAGCAGCTTAGGGGCAGGAGGAGGTTCACCG.

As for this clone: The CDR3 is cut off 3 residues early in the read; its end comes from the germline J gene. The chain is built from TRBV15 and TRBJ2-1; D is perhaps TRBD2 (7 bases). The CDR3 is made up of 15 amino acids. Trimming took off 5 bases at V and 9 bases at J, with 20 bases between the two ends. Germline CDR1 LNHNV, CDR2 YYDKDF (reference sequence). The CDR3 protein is CATSPLGGARSEQFF. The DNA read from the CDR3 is TGTGCCACCAGCCCTCTGGGGGGGGCGCGTAGTGAG.

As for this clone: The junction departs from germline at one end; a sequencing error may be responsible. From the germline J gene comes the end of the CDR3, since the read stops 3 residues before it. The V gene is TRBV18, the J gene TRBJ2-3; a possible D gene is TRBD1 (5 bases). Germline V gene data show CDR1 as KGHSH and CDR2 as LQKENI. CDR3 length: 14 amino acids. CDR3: CASSPGARAETQYF. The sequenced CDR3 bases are TGTGCCAGCTCACCAGGGGCCAGGGCAGAGACG.

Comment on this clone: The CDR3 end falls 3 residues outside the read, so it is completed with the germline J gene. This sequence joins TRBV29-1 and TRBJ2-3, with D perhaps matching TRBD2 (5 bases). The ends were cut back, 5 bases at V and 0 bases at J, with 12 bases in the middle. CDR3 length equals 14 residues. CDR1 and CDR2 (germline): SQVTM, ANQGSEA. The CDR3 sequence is CSVLRVPSTDTQYF. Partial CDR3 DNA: TGCAGCGTTCTGAGGGTCCCAAGCACAGATACG.

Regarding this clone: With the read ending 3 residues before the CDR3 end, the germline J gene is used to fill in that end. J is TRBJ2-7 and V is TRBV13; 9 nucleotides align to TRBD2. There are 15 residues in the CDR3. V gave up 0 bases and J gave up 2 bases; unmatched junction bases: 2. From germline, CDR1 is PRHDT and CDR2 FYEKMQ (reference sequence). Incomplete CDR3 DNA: TGTGCCAGCAGCTTAGGCGCTAGCGGGGCCTACGAG. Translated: CASSLGASGAYE. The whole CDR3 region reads CASSLGASGAYEQYF.

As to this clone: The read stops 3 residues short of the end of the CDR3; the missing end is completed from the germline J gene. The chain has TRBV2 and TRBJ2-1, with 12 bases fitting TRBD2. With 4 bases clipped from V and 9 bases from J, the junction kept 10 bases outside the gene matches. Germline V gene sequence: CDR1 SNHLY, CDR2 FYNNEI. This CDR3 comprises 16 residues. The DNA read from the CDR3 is TGTGCCAGCAGTGTTCTAGCGGGGGGGCCGGGTAGTGAG. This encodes CASSVLAGGPGSE. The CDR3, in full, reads CASSVLAGGPGSEQFF.

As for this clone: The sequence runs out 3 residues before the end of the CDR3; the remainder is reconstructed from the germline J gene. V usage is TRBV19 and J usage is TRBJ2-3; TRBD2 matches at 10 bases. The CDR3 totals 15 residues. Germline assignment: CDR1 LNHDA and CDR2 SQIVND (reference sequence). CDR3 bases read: TGTGCCAGTAAAGAGCGGGAGGGGGCGGGAGAGACG. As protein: CASKEREGAGET. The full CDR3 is CASKEREGAGETQYF.

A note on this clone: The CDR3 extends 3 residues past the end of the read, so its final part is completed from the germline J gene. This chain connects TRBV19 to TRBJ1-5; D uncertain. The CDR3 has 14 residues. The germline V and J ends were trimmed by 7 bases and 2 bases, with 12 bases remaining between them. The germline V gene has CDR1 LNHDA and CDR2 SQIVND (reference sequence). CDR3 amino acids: CASNPLRGNQPQHF. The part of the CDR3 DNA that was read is TGTGCCAGTAACCCCCTGAGGGGCAATCAGCCC.

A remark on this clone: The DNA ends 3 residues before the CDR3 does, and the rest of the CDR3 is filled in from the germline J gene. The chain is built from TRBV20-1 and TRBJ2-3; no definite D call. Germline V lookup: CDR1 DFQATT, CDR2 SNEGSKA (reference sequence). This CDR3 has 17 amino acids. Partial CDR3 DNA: TGCAGTGCTAGAGACGCCACCCAGGCTATACGCAATCAGCCG. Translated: CSARDATQAIRNQP. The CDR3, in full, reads CSARDATQAIRNQPQYF.

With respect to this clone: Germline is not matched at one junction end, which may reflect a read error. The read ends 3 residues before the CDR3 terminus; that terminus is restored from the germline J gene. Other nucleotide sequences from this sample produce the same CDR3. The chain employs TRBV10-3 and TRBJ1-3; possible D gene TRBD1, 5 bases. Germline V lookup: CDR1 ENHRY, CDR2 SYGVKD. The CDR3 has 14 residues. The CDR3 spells CAISDRDSGNTIYF. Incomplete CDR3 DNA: TGTGCCATCAGTGATAGGGACTCTGGAAACACA.

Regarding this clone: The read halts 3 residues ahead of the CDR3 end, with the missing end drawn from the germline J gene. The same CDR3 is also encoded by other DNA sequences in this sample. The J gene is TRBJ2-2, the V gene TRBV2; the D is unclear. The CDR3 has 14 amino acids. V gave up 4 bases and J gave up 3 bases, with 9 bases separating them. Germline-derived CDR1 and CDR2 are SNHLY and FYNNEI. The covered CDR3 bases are TGTGCCAGCAGTGGCGGATCCTACACCGGGGAG. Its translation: CASSGGSYTGE. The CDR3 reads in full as CASSGGSYTGELFF.

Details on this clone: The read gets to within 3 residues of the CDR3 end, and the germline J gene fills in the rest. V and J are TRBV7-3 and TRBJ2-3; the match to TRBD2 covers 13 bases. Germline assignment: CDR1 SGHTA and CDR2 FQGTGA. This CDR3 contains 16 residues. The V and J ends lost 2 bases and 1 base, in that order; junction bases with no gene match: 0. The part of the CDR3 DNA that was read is TGTGCCAGCAGCTTAGGACTAGCGGGGGGCACAGATACG. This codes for CASSLGLAGGTDT. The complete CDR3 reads CASSLGLAGGTDTQYF.

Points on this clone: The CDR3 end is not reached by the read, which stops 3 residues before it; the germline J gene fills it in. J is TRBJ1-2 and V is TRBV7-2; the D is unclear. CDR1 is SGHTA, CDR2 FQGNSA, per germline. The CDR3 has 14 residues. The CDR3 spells CASSLGPGTDTYTF. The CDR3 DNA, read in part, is TGTGCCAGCAGCTTAGGACCCGGCACAGATACC.

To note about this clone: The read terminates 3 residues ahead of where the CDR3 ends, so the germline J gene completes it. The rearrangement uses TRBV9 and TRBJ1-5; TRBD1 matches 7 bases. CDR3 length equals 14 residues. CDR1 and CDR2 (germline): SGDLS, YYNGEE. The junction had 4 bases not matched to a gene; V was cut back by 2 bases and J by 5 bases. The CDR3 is CASSVGQGDQPQHF. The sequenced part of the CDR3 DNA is TGTGCCAGCAGCGTTGGTCAGGGGGATCAGCCC.

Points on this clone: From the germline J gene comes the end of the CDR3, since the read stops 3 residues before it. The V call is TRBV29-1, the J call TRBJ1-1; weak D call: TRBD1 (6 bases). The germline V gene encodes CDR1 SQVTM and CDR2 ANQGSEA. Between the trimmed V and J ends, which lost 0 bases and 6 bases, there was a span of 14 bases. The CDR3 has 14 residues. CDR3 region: CSVEDYRVLPEAFF. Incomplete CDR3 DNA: TGCAGCGTTGAAGATTACAGGGTCCTCCCTGAA.

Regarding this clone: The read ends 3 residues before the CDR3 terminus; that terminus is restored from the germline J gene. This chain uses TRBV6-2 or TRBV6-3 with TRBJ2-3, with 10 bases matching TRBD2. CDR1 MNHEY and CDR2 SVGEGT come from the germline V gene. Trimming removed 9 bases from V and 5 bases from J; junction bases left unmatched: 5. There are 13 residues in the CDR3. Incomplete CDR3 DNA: TGTGCCAGTATGACTAGCGGGCGAGATACG. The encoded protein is CASMTSGRDT. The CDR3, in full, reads CASMTSGRDTQYF.

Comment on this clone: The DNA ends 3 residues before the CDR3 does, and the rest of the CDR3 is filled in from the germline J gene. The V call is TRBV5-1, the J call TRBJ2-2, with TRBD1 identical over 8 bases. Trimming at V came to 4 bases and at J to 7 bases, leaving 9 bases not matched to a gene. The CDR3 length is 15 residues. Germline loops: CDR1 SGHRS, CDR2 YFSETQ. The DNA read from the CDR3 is TGCGCCAGCAGCCCGACGCAGGGGGCTGTCGGGGAG. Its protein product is CASSPTQGAVGE. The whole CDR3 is CASSPTQGAVGELFF.

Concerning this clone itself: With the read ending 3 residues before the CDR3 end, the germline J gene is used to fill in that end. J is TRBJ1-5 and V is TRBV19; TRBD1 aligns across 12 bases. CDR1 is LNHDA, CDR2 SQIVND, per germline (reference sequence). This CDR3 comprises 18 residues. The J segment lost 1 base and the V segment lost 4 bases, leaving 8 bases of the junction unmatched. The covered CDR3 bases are TGTGCCAGTAGTAATGCGGGACAGGGGGCAAGGAGCAATCAGCCC. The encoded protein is CASSNAGQGARSNQP. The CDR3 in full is CASSNAGQGARSNQPQHF.

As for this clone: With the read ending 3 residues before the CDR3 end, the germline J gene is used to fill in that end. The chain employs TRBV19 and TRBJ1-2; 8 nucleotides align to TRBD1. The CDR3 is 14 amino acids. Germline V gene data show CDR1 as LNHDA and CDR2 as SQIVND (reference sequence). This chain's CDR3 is CASSSRDRPYDYTF. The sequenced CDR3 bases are TGTGCCAGTAGTTCCCGGGACAGGCCCTACGAC.

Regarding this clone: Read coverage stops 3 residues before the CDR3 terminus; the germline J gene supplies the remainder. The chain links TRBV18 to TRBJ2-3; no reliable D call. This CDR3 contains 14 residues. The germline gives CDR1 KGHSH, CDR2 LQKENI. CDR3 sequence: CASSPIREQETQYF. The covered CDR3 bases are TGTGCCAGCTCACCAATCCGTGAACAAGAGACG. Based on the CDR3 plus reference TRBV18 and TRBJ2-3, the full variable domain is NAGVMQNPRHLVRRRGQEARLRCSPMKGHSHVYWYRQLPEEGLKFMVYLQKENIIDESGMPKERFSAEFPKEGPSILRIQQVVRGDSAAYFCASSPIREQETQYFGPGTRLTVL.

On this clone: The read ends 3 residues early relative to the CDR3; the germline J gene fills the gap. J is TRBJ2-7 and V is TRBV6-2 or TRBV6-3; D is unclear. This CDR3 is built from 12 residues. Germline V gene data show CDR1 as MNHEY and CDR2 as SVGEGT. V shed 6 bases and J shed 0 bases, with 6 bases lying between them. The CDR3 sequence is CASSPGSYEQYF. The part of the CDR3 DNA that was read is TGTGCCAGCAGCCCGGGCTCCTACGAG.

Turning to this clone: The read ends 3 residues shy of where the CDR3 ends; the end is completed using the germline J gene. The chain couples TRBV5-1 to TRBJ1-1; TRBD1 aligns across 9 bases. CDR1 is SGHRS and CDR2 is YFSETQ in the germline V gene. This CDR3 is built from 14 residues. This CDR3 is CASSFNRGQTEAFF. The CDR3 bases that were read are TGCGCCAGCAGCTTCAACAGGGGGCAGACCGAA.

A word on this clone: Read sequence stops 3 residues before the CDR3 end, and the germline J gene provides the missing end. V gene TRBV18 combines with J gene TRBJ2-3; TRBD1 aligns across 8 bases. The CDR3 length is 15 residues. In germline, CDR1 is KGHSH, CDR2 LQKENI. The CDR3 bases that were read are TGTGCCAGCTCACCGCCTGGACAGGGAGGACAGCCG. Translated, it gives CASSPPGQGGQP. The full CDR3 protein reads CASSPPGQGGQPQYF.